The sequence of this T cell receptor (beta chain) was determined in a study of control samples from healthy donors and cancer patients (dated by TCRdb to the early 2020s). The CDR3 goes from the cysteine to the phenylalanine over 13 residues. Only the CDR3 region is kept as DNA, spanning 39 bases read in frame from base 1. V is shortened by 7 bases, J by 1 base, and the region joining them spans 13 bases. From the germline V gene, CDR1 is SQVTM and CDR2 is ANQGSEA. The library was generated by the immunoSEQ multiplex PCR assay. Not all clones reach the TCRdb copy of this immuneACCESS table, which keeps in-frame sequences only. Checked studies attribute under half of the gap to unresolved V genes and leave the rest unexplained. Counted in this sample were 120,000 to 150,000 clones; roughly 89% of them appeared once. 4.9% of the sample goes to the ten largest clones. In regard to this clone: It lacks a known antigen. No much larger clone is present one base from it, and per-base qualities are unavailable.

The sequence derives from a man aged 25-45 years in good health. Sequencing was carried out using blood. This chain is built from TRBV29-1 and TRBJ1-1; the D gene is perhaps TRBD1, on 6 matching bases. The CDR3 amino acid sequence is: CSADRQENTEAFF. The DNA sequence reads TGCAGCGCCGACCGACAGGAGAACACTGAAGCTTTCTTT.